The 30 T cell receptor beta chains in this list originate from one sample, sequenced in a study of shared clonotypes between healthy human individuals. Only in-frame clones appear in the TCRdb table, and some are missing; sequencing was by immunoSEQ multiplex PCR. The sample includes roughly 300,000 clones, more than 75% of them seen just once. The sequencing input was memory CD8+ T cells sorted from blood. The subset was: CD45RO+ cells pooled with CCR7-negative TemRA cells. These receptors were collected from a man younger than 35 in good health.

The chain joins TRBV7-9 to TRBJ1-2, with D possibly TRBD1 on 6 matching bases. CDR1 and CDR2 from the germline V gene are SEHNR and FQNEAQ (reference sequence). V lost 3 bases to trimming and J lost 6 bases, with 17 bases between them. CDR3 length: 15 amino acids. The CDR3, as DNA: TGTGCCAGCAGCTTGTCAGGGGCGCGAAAAGATGGCTACACCTTC. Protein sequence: CASSLSGARKDGYTF.

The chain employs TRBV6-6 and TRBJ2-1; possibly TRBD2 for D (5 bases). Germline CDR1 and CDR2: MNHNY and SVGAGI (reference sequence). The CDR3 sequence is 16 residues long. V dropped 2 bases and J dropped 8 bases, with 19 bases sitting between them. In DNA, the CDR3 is TGTGCCAGCAGTTACCCACATAGCGCCCGCCCAGATGAGCAGTTCTTC. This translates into CASSYPHSARPDEQFF.

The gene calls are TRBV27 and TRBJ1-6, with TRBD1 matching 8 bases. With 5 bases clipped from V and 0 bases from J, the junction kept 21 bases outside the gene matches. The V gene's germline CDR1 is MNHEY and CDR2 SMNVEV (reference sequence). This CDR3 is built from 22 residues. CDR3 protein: CASSPSVKALRTGSSYNSPLHF. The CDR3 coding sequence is TGTGCCAGCAGTCCATCAGTGAAGGCCCTTCGGACAGGGAGCTCCTATAATTCACCCCTCCACTTT.

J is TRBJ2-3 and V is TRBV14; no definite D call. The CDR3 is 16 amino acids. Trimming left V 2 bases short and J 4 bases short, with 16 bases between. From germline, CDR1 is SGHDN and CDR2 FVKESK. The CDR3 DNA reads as TGTGCCAGCAGCCAAAGGGAACGGCCCGGTGCAGATACGCAGTATTTT. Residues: CASSQRERPGADTQYF.

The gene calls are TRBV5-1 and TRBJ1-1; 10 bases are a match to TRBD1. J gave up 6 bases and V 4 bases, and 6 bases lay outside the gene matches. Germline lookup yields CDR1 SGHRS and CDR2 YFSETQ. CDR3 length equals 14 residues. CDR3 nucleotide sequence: TGCGCCAGCAGCCAGACAGGGGGCAAAGCTGAAGCTTTCTTT. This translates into CASSQTGGKAEAFF.

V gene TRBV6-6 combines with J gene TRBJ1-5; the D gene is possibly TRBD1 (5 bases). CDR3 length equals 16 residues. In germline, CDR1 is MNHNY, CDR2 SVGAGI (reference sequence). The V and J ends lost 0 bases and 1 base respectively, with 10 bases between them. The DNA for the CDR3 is TGTGCCAGCAGTTACTCGAGGGGCCCGAGCAATCAGCCCCAGCATTTT. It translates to CASSYSRGPSNQPQHF.

The CDR3 is CASSLPGTQKETQYF. CDR3 DNA: TGTGCCAGCAGCTTACCCGGGACTCAGAAAGAGACCCAGTACTTC. This chain uses TRBV7-2 with TRBJ2-5; possible D gene TRBD2, 6 bases. Trimming shortened V by 2 bases and J by 3 bases, and 13 bases separated the two germline ends. CDR3 length equals 15 residues. Looked up from germline, CDR1 is SGHTA and CDR2 is FQGNSA.

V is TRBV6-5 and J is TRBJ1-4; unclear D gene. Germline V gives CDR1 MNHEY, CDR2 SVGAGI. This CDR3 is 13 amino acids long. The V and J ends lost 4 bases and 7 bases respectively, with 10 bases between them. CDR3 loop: CASSSFWGEKLFF. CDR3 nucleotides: TGTGCCAGCAGTTCTTTTTGGGGTGAAAAACTGTTTTTT.

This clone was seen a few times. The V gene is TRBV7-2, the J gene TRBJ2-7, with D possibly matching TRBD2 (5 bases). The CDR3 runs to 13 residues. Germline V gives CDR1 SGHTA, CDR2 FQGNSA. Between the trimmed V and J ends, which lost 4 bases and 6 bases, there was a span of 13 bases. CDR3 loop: CASSSPPSFEQYF. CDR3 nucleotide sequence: TGTGCCAGCAGCTCGCCCCCTAGCTTCGAGCAGTACTTC.

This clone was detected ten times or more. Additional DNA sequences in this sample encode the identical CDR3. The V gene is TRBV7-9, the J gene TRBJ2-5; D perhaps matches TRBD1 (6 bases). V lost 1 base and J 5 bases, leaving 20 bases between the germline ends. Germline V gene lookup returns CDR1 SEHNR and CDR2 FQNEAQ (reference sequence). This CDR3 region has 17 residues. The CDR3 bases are TGTGCCAGCAGCTTAGGGGTGGTCTTCCGAGGGGGTGAGACCCAGTACTTC. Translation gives CASSLGVVFRGGETQYF.

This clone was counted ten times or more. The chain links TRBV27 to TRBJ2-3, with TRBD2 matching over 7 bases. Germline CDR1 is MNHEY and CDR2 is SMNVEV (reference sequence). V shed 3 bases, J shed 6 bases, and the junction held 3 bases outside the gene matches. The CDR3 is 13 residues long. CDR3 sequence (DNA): TGTGCCAGCAGTTTTCTAGCGGAGGATACGCAGTATTTT. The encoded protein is CASSFLAEDTQYF.

The CDR3 bases are TGTGCCAGCAGATTCCCCGGGGGGAACAATGAGCAGTTCTTC. Translated, it gives CASRFPGGNNEQFF. The chain joins TRBV7-9 to TRBJ2-1; 7 bases match TRBD2. Germline CDR1 and CDR2: SEHNR and FQNEAQ (reference sequence). Trimming took 6 bases from V and 5 from J; bases not matched to a gene: 7. CDR3 length: 14 amino acids. Filled out from reference TRBV7-9 and TRBJ2-1, the complete variable domain reads DTGVSQNPRHKITKRGQNVTFRCDPISEHNRLYWYRQTLGQGPEFLTYFQNEAQLEKSRLLSDRFSAERPKGSFSTLEIQRTEQGDSAMYLCASRFPGGNNEQFFGPGTRLTVL.

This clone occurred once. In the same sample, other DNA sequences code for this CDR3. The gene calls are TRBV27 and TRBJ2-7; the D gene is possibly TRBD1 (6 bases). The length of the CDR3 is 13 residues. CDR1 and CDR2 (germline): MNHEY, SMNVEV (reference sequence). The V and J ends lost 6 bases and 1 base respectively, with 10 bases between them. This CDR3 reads CASSLQGSYEQYF. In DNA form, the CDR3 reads TGTGCCAGCAGCCTCCAGGGGTCCTACGAGCAGTACTTC.

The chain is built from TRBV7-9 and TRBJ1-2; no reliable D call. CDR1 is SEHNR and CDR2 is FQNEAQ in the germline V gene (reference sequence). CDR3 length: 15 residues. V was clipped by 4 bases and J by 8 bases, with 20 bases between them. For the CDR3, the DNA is TGTGCCAGCAGCTACACCTTGGACGGTGTAAACGGCTACACCTTC. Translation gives CASSYTLDGVNGYTF.

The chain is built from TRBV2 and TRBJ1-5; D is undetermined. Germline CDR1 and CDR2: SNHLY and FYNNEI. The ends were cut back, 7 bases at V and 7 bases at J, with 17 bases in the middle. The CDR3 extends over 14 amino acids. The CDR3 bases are TGTGCCAGCACCATCGAGGGAGTTTGGCAGCCCCAGCATTTT. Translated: CASTIEGVWQPQHF.

Written as DNA, the CDR3 is TGTGCCAGCAGCTCCGGGGTGGTCGCCGGGGAGCTGTTTTTT. It is translated as CASSSGVVAGELFF. This rearrangement joins TRBV7-6 to TRBJ2-2; D perhaps matches TRBD2 (5 bases). CDR3 length: 14 residues. CDR1 and CDR2 from the germline V gene are SGHVS and FNYEAQ. Trimming removed 4 bases from V and 6 bases from J, with 12 bases in between.

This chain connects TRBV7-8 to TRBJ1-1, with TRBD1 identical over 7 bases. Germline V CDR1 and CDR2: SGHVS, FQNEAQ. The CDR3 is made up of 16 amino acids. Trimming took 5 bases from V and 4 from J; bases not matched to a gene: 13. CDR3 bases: TGTGCCAGCAGCCACATCCTGGGGCAGGGGGGCACTGAAGCTTTCTTT. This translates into CASSHILGQGGTEAFF. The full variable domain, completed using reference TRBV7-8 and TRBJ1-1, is GAGVSQSPRYKVAKRGQDVALRCDPISGHVSLFWYQQALGQGPEFLTYFQNEAQLDKSGLPSDRFFAERPEGSVSTLKIQRTQQEDSAVYLCASSHILGQGGTEAFFGQGTRLTVV.

CDR3 sequence: CASSVGGGAPFEQYF. DNA for the CDR3: TGTGCCAGCAGCGTAGGGGGAGGGGCTCCCTTCGAGCAGTACTTC. This chain connects TRBV9 to TRBJ2-7; TRBD2 aligns across 7 bases. With 0 bases clipped from V and 6 bases from J, the junction kept 9 bases outside the gene matches. The CDR3 runs 15 residues. Germline V lookup: CDR1 SGDLS, CDR2 YYNGEE.

The CDR3 DNA follows: TGTGCCAGTAGTATCACTCGCTGGCGGGGCAACAATGAGCAGTTCTTC. Residues: CASSITRWRGNNEQFF. The V gene is TRBV19, the J gene TRBJ2-1, with D tentatively TRBD2 (6 bases). The germline gives CDR1 LNHDA, CDR2 SQIVND (reference sequence). CDR3 size: 16 residues. The V gene lost 3 bases and the J gene lost 5 bases, with 17 bases spanning the gap.

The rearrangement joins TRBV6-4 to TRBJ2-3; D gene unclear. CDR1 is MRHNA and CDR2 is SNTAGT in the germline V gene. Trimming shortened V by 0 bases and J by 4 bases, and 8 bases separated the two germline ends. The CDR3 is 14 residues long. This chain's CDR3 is CASSDSFGPDTQYF. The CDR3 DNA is TGTGCCAGCAGTGACTCGTTCGGCCCAGATACGCAGTATTTT.

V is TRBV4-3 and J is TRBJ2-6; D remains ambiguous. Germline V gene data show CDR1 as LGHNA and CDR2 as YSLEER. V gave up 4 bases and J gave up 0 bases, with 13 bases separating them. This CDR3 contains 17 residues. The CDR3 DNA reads TGCGCCAGCAGCCGGAGACTGTTTCACTCTGGGGCCAACGTCCTGACTTTC. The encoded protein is CASSRRLFHSGANVLTF.

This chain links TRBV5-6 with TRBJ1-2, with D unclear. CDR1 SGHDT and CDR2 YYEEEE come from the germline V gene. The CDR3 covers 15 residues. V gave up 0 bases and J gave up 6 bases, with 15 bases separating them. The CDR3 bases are TGTGCCAGCAGCTTGGTCCGGGATTTGACACATGGCTACACCTTC. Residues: CASSLVRDLTHGYTF.

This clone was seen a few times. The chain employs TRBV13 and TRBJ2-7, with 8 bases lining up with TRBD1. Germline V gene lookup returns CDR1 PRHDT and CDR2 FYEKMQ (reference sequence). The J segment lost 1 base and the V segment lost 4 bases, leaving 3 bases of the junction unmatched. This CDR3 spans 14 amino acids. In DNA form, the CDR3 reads TGTGCCAGCAGCTCGACAGGGGAGTCCTACGAGCAGTACTTC. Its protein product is CASSSTGESYEQYF.

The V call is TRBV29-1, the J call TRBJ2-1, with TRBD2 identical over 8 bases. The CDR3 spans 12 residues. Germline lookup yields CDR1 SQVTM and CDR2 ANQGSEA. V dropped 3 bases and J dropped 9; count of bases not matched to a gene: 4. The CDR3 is CSVEGGGIEQFF. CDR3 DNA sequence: TGCAGCGTTGAGGGCGGGGGGATTGAGCAGTTCTTC.

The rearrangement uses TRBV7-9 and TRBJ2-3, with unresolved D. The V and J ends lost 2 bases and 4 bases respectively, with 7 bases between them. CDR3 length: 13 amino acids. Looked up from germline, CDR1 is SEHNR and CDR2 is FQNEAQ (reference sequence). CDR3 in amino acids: CASSLTRADTQYF. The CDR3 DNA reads TGTGCCAGCAGCTTAACCCGGGCAGATACGCAGTATTTT.

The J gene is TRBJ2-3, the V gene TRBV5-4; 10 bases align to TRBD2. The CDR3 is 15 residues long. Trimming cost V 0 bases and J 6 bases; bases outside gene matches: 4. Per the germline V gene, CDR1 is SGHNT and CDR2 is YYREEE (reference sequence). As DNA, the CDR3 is TGTGCCAGCAGCTTGGTTGTTAGCGGGAGGGATACGCAGTATTTT. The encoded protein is CASSLVVSGRDTQYF.

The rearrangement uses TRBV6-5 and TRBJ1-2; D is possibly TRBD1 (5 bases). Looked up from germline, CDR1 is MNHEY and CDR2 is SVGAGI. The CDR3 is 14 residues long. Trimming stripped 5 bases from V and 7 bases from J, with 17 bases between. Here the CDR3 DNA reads TGTGCCAGCAGTCCCGGGACCGCCGCGATTGGCTACACCTTC. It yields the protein CASSPGTAAIGYTF.

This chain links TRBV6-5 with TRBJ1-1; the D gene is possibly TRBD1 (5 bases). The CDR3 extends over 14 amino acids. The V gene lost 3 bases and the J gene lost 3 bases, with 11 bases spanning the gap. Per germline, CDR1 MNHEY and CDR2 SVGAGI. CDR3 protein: CASSYDAGHTEAFF. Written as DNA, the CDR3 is TGTGCCAGCAGTTATGACGCAGGGCACACTGAAGCTTTCTTT.

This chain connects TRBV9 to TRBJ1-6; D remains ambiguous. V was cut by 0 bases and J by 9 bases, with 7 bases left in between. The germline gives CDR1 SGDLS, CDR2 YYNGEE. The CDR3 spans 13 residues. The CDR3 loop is CASSVAGFSPLHF. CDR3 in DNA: TGTGCCAGCAGCGTAGCGGGGTTTTCACCCCTCCACTTT.

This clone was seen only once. The CDR3 nucleotides are TGTGCCAGCAGTAGGGGACTAGCGGGAGGACGAACCGGGGAGCTGTTTTTT. Translated, it gives CASSRGLAGGRTGELFF. J is TRBJ2-2 and V is TRBV27, with 15 bases matching TRBD2. From germline, CDR1 is MNHEY and CDR2 SMNVEV (reference sequence). The CDR3 loop spans 17 amino acids. Trimming took 5 bases from V and 5 from J; bases not matched to a gene: 6.